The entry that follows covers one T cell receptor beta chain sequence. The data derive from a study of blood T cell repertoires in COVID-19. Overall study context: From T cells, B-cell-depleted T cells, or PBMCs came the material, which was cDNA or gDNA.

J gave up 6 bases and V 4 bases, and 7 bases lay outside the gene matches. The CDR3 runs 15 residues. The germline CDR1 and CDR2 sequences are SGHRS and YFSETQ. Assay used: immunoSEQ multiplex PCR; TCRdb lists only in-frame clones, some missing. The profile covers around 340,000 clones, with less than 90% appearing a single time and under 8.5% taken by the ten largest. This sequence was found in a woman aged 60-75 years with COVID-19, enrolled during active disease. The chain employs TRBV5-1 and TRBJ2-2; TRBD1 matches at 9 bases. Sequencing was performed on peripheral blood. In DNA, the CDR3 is TGCGCCAGCAGCCGGGGACAGGGTTTGGCCGGGGAGCTGTTTTTT. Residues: CASSRGQGLAGELFF.